The next 28 T cell receptor beta chains were all read from a single sample in a study of regulatory T cells in long-lasting Graves disease. Both iRepertoire HTBI primers and Arm-PCR of CDR3 regions were used to build the TCR beta libraries. TCRdb independently ran MiXCR on the multiplex PCR reads; one entry per CDR3 protein. Seen here are 300,000 or so distinct CDR3 sequences, around a fifth observed once, and the top ten hold 29%. The time point was: persistent/refractory GD, antithyroid drugs over 5 years with positive TRAb. PBMC RNA served as the TCR library source. The starting material was peripheral blood mononuclear cells (PBMCs), obtained when the disease was refractory, from a patient treated with antithyroid drugs. All receptors come from a female donor with Graves disease.

The chain carries TRBV29-1 and TRBJ2-7, with D possibly TRBD1 on 6 matching bases. CDR1 and CDR2 (germline): SQVTM, ANQGSEA. V gave up 0 bases and J gave up 1 base, with 10 bases separating them. CDR3 length equals 14 residues. The CDR3: CSVEDPDRSYEQYF. The CDR3 DNA sequence: TGCAGCGTTGAAGACCCGGACAGATCCTACGAGCAGTACTTC.

This clonotype was seen repeatedly, ten times or more. V and J are TRBV7-2 and TRBJ1-1; TRBD1 agrees at 8 bases. The CDR3 is made up of 12 amino acids. Germline V gene data show CDR1 as SGHTA and CDR2 as FQGNSA. V lost 8 bases, J lost 6 bases, and 5 bases stayed unmatched. The CDR3 here is CASRQGWAEAFF. The CDR3 nucleotides are TGTGCCAGCCGACAGGGGTGGGCTGAAGCTTTCTTT. The full variable domain, with the rest looked up from reference TRBV7-2 and TRBJ1-1, is GAGVSQSPSNKVTEKGKDVELRCDPISGHTALYWYRQSLGQGLEFLIYFQGNSAPDKSGLPSDRFSAERTGGSVSTLTIQRTQQEDSAVYLCASRQGWAEAFFGQGTRLTVV.

The table lists this clonotype with a few counts. CDR3 nucleotides: TGTGCCAGCATGGTTAGGTCTGAAAAACTGTTTTTT. This gives the protein CASMVRSEKLFF. The chain combines TRBV6-1 with TRBJ1-4; D not certain. Germline V gene sequence: CDR1 MNHNS, CDR2 SASEGT. CDR3 length: 12 residues. V shed 7 bases and J shed 7 bases, with 10 bases lying between them.

This clonotype was counted many times. V is TRBV7-8 and J is TRBJ1-5, with D tentatively TRBD1 (5 bases). The CDR3 has 14 amino acids. The germline V gene has CDR1 SGHVS and CDR2 FQNEAQ. V was clipped by 6 bases and J by 5 bases, with 14 bases between them. CDR3 coding DNA: TGTGCCAGCAGGAGAGCAGGGTTAGATCAGCCCCAGCATTTT. As protein: CASRRAGLDQPQHF.

This clonotype was seen at least ten times. The J gene is TRBJ2-5, the V gene TRBV29-1, with 12 bases identical to TRBD1. Germline loops: CDR1 SQVTM, CDR2 ANQGSEA. V dropped 3 bases and J dropped 4; count of bases not matched to a gene: 6. CDR3 size: 15 residues. The CDR3 loop is CSVEPRDRGRETQYF. For the CDR3, the DNA is TGCAGCGTTGAGCCCCGGGACAGGGGGCGAGAGACCCAGTACTTC. The full variable domain, with the rest looked up from reference TRBV29-1 and TRBJ2-5, is SAVISQKPSRDICQRGTSLTIQCQVDSQVTMMFWYRQQPGQSLTLIATANQGSEATYESGFVIDKFPISRPNLTFSTLTVSNMSPEDSSIYLCSVEPRDRGRETQYFGPGTRLLVL.

This clonotype was detected ten times or more. This chain joins TRBV12-5 and TRBJ1-5; D is undetermined. Trimming removed 2 bases at V and 0 bases at J, with 11 bases between. From germline, CDR1 is LGHNT and CDR2 FRNRAP. The length of the CDR3 is 16 residues. DNA for the CDR3: TGTGCTAGTGGTTTGTCTACATGGTATAGCAATCAGCCCCAGCATTTT. It encodes CASGLSTWYSNQPQHF.

There are many counts of this clonotype. The chain joins TRBV28 to TRBJ1-2, with a possible D match to TRBD1 (6 bases). From germline, CDR1 is MDHEN and CDR2 SYDVKM. V was clipped by 6 bases and J by 2 bases, with 10 bases between them. The CDR3 loop spans 13 amino acids. The CDR3 region is CASSFGQNYGYTF. The CDR3 DNA reads TGTGCCAGCAGCTTTGGACAGAACTATGGCTACACCTTC.

This clonotype turned up a few times. V usage is TRBV4-3 and J usage is TRBJ1-3; D is unclear. The V gene's germline CDR1 is LGHNA and CDR2 YSLEER. The CDR3 extends over 17 amino acids. Deletions cut 3 bases from V and 0 bases from J, with 15 bases between. For the CDR3, the DNA is TGCGCCAGCAGCCACCGTACGACCGCCGACTCTGGAAACACCATATATTTT. It encodes CASSHRTTADSGNTIYF.

This clonotype showed up just a few times. V and J are TRBV14 and TRBJ1-4; D gene unclear. CDR1 SGHDN and CDR2 FVKESK come from the germline V gene. V was trimmed by 4 bases and J by 4 bases, leaving 7 bases between them. The length of the CDR3 is 13 residues. The CDR3, as DNA: TGTGCCAGCAGCCGACGGATTAATGAAAAACTGTTTTTT. Residues: CASSRRINEKLFF.

The rearrangement uses TRBV7-9 and TRBJ2-7; 7 nucleotides line up with TRBD1. Germline values: CDR1 SEHNR, CDR2 FQNEAQ (reference sequence). The CDR3 has 17 amino acids. Losses at the gene ends were 5 bases for V and 3 bases for J; bases not matched to a gene: 16. CDR3 loop: CASSLQPGQSKIYEQYF. In DNA, the CDR3 is TGTGCCAGCAGCCTCCAACCGGGACAGTCCAAGATCTACGAGCAGTACTTC.

This clonotype was seen repeatedly, ten times or more. The CDR3 is CASSADTGELFF. DNA for the CDR3: TGTGCCAGCAGCGCAGACACCGGGGAGCTGTTTTTT. V and J are TRBV9 and TRBJ2-2; D gene ambiguous. Germline CDR1 and CDR2: SGDLS and YYNGEE. V gave up 3 bases and J gave up 3 bases, with 3 bases separating them. This CDR3 region has 12 residues.

This clonotype has more than one count but fewer than ten. This rearrangement joins TRBV5-1 to TRBJ1-5, with D perhaps TRBD1 (5 bases). Germline-derived CDR1 and CDR2 are SGHRS and YFSETQ. CDR3 size: 15 residues. Trimming removed 0 bases from V and 7 bases from J, with 14 bases in between. The CDR3 reads CASSLGVSREQPQHF. CDR3 DNA sequence: TGCGCCAGCAGCTTGGGGGTGTCCAGGGAACAGCCCCAGCATTTT.

With respect to this clonotype: Possible read error: a much larger clone is one base away. The missing conserved phenylalanine or tryptophan at the end of this CDR3 makes a read error likely. V and J are TRBV6-5 and TRBJ1-1; tentatively, D is TRBD1 (6 bases). The CDR3 is 13 amino acids. CDR1 is MNHEY and CDR2 is SVGAGI in the germline V gene. Trimming removed 2 bases from V and 3 bases from J, with 7 bases in between. The CDR3 DNA reads as TGTGCCAGCAGTTACAGGGGGTACACTGAAGCTTTCCTT. Translation gives CASSYRGYTEAFL.

This clonotype occurred many times. V and J are TRBV27 and TRBJ2-7; D is uncertain. Germline assignment: CDR1 MNHEY and CDR2 SMNVEV (reference sequence). The CDR3 length is 15 residues. V gave up 3 bases and J gave up 3 bases, with 15 bases separating them. CDR3: CASSFVADQFYEQYF. As DNA, the CDR3 is TGTGCCAGCAGTTTTGTTGCGGACCAATTCTACGAGCAGTACTTC.

This clonotype was found many times. J is TRBJ1-6 and V is TRBV7-8; unclear D gene. The V end was cut by 1 base, the J end by 9 bases, with 7 bases between. Per the germline V gene, CDR1 is SGHVS and CDR2 is FQNEAQ. The CDR3 consists of 13 residues. The CDR3 DNA sequence: TGTGCCAGCAGCTTAGACAAGGGTTCACCCCTCCACTTT. Protein product: CASSLDKGSPLHF.

In its sample, this clonotype was seen many times. The CDR3 sequence is CASSEMGVRNQPQHF. CDR3 DNA sequence: TGTGCCAGCAGTGAAATGGGTGTTAGGAATCAGCCCCAGCATTTT. This chain joins TRBV6-1 and TRBJ1-5; D gene ambiguous. Deletions cut 2 bases from V and 4 bases from J, with 12 bases between. The CDR3 spans 15 residues. The germline CDR1 and CDR2 sequences are MNHNS and SASEGT.

This clonotype was detected only a few times. This chain joins TRBV11-2 and TRBJ2-7; D call uncertain. Germline V CDR1 and CDR2: SGHAT, FQNNGV. V was shortened by 5 bases and J by 3 bases, with 20 bases between the two germline ends. CDR3 length: 16 amino acids. The CDR3 nucleotides read TGTGCCAGCAGCCCCAGTTTGACTGATTCCTTCTACGAGCAGTACTTC. Its protein product is CASSPSLTDSFYEQYF.

The table lists this clonotype with many counts. The V gene is TRBV7-8, the J gene TRBJ2-4; 7 nucleotides align to TRBD1. Trimming at V came to 2 bases and at J to 4 bases, leaving 2 bases not matched to a gene. This CDR3 spans 14 amino acids. Germline values: CDR1 SGHVS, CDR2 FQNEAQ. The CDR3, as DNA: TGTGCCAGCAGCTTACGACAGGGAAAAAACATTCAGTACTTC. It codes for CASSLRQGKNIQYF.

V usage is TRBV18 and J usage is TRBJ1-4; perhaps TRBD1 as D (6 bases). The CDR3 sequence is 16 residues long. Germline V lookup: CDR1 KGHSH, CDR2 LQKENI. V was cut by 5 bases and J by 0 bases, with 13 bases left in between. The CDR3 sequence: CASSSTGLATNEKLFF. In nucleotides, the CDR3 is TGTGCCAGCTCAAGCACAGGGCTCGCAACTAATGAAAAACTGTTTTTT.

The chain uses TRBV10-1 and TRBJ1-5; D gene ambiguous. The germline CDR1 and CDR2 sequences are WNHNN and SYGVQD (reference sequence). The CDR3 loop spans 14 amino acids. With 2 bases removed from V and 4 bases from J, the gap between germline ends came to 9 bases. The DNA of the CDR3 is TGCGCCAGCAGTGAGGATCCAAGAAATCAGCCCCAGCATTTT. Residues: CASSEDPRNQPQHF.

The J gene is TRBJ2-1, the V gene TRBV3-1; 9 positions match TRBD2. CDR3 size: 16 residues. V shed 4 bases and J 7 bases; nucleotides not matched to a gene: 11. Germline V CDR1 and CDR2: LGHDT, YNNKEL (reference sequence). For the CDR3, the DNA is TGTGCCAGCAGCCGAATAGCGGGAGTTGTTGTAAATGAGCAGTTCTTC. The encoded protein is CASSRIAGVVVNEQFF.

The chain recombines TRBV20-1 with TRBJ1-5; D might be TRBD1 (5 bases). The germline V gene encodes CDR1 DFQATT and CDR2 SNEGSKA (reference sequence). The length of the CDR3 is 17 residues. The DNA for the CDR3 is TGCAGCGCCGGGGCCCGCTACGTTGGAGGTCGGGGTCAGCCCCAGCATTTT. This gives the protein CSAGARYVGGRGQPQHF.

This clonotype was counted between two and nine times. The junction shows a germline mismatch at one end, possibly a read error. V usage is TRBV7-3 and J usage is TRBJ2-5; D may correspond to TRBD1 or TRBD2 (5 bases each). The germline gives CDR1 SGHTA, CDR2 FQGTGA. The CDR3 consists of 13 residues. For the CDR3, the DNA is TGTGCCAGTAGCTTGGGACCCCAAGAGACCCAGTACTTC. It encodes CASSLGPQETQYF.

This clonotype was picked up a small number of times. This chain joins TRBV7-2 and TRBJ1-5; D gene ambiguous. The CDR3 has 19 residues. Trimming pared 4 bases from V and 3 bases from J, leaving 25 bases between. Germline assignment: CDR1 SGHTA and CDR2 FQGNSA. The CDR3 nucleotides are TGTGCCAGCAGCTCTGGTTTAGGCCCACTTCATGGTAACAATCAGCCCCAGCATTTT. It is translated as CASSSGLGPLHGNNQPQHF. The whole variable domain, remainder taken from reference TRBV7-2 and TRBJ1-5, is GAGVSQSPSNKVTEKGKDVELRCDPISGHTALYWYRQSLGQGLEFLIYFQGNSAPDKSGLPSDRFSAERTGGSVSTLTIQRTQQEDSAVYLCASSSGLGPLHGNNQPQHFGDGTRLSIL.

The chain joins TRBV5-1 to TRBJ2-7, with 9 bases identical to TRBD1. The CDR3 is 15 residues long. J was trimmed by 6 bases and V by 4 bases; bases with no gene match: 11. Germline V gene lookup returns CDR1 SGHRS and CDR2 YFSETQ. The CDR3: CASSPLGQGIVEQYF. The CDR3 nucleotides are TGCGCCAGCAGCCCCCTGGGACAGGGAATCGTCGAGCAGTACTTC. The full variable domain, its missing parts supplied by reference TRBV5-1 and TRBJ2-7, is KAGVTQTPRYLIKTRGQQVTLSCSPISGHRSVSWYQQTPGQGLQFLFEYFSETQRNKGNFPGRFSGRQFSNSRSEMNVSTLELGDSALYLCASSPLGQGIVEQYFGPGTRLTVT.

A few counts support this clonotype. The rearrangement uses TRBV18 and TRBJ1-4; TRBD1 might be the D (5 bases). Trimming pared 7 bases from V and 0 bases from J, leaving 12 bases between. This CDR3 has 15 amino acids. Looked up from germline, CDR1 is KGHSH and CDR2 is LQKENI. CDR3 sequence (DNA): TGTGCCAGCTGTGGACAAAGAGCAACTAATGAAAAACTGTTTTTT. Its protein product is CASCGQRATNEKLFF.

This clonotype has ten or more counts. The chain is built from TRBV12-3 or TRBV12-4 and TRBJ1-6, with D unclear. The CDR3 has 14 amino acids. Trimming left V 5 bases short and J 9 bases short, with 14 bases between. CDR3 bases: TGTGCCAGCAGTCTGGCCGGGAGAGGTTCACCCCTCCACTTT. Its translation is CASSLAGRGSPLHF.

This clonotype was seen repeatedly, ten times or more. The chain combines TRBV7-2 with TRBJ2-5; 8 nucleotides line up with TRBD1. Germline V gene sequence: CDR1 SGHTA, CDR2 FQGNSA. Trimming cost V 5 bases and J 5 bases; bases outside gene matches: 10. There are 15 residues in the CDR3. As DNA, the CDR3 is TGTGCCAGCAGCCGACAGGGACAGGAGTGGGAGACCCAGTACTTC. Translation: CASSRQGQEWETQYF.